This T cell receptor (beta chain) was obtained from a study of Graves' ophthalmopathy and Graves' hyperthyroidism. Study-wide findings and caveats: Also, most clonotypes expanded in the thyroid above 0.001 frequency appeared in blood.

In this cohort, patients with other autoimmune diseases, uncontrolled infections, pregnancy or lactation were excluded. Turning to this clonotype: The antigen remains undetermined. This may arise from a read error, as a much more abundant clone is one base away. The CDR3 carries no conserved terminal phenylalanine or tryptophan, so it likely arises from a read error.

Transcripts of RNA were the source for amplifying TCR beta CDR3 regions. First-round RT-PCR employed HTBI primers, with a second-round multiplex PCR after it. TCRdb independently ran MiXCR on the multiplex PCR reads; one entry per CDR3 protein. The table records about 590,000 distinct CDR3 sequences, approximately 37% of them present only once. The CDR3 loop spans 14 amino acids. Trimming stripped 2 bases from V and 9 bases from J, with 17 bases between. Germline CDR1 reads MNHEY; CDR2 reads SVGAGI. What was sequenced was peripheral blood or thyroid tissue (not recorded which). The clonotype comes from an adult man with Graves' hyperthyroidism. J is TRBJ2-7 and V is TRBV6-5; D perhaps matches TRBD1 (5 bases). The CDR3 DNA is TGTGCCAGCAGTTACGGGGCAGGGCGTCTCCCGCAGTACCTC. Translating gives CASSYGAGRLPQYL.